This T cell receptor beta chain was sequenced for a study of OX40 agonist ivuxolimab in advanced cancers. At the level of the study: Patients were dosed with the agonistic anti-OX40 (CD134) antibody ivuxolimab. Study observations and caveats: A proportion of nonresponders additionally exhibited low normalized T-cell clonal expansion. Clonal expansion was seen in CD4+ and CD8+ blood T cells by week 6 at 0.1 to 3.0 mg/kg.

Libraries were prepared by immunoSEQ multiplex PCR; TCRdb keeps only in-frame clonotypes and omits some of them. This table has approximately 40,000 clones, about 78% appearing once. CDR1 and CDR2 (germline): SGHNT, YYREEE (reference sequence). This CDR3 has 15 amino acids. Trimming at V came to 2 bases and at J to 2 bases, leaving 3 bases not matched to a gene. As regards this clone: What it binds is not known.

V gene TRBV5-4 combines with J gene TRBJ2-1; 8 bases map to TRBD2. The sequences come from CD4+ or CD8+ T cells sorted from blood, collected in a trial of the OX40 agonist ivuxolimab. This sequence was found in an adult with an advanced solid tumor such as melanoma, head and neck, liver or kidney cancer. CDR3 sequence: CASSFDGGAYNEQFF. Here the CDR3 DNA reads TGTGCCAGCAGCTTTGACGGGGGGGCCTACAATGAGCAGTTCTTC.